This note documents a single TCR beta chain sequence. Its target is unknown. These data are taken from a study of post-analysis software for immune sequencing data. Study details: Relapsing-remitting, secondary progressive and progressive-relapsing multiple sclerosis courses were included. Study-wide results and limits: Strong co-clustering by F measure was evident for samples that had been prepared in the same batch. Compared with controls, patients had more of roughly 5 TRBV segments, including TRBV5-6, TRBV5-1 and TRBV20-1.

Sequencing libraries made from TCR beta cDNA carried unique molecular identifiers. One entry per CDR3 protein, called by TCRdb with MiXCR from the PCR reads. The sample gives over 300,000 distinct CDR3 sequences, roughly 38% of which show up once; roughly 13% is in the top ten. V lost 4 bases and J 5 bases, leaving 18 bases between the germline ends. The CDR3 runs 17 residues. Germline-derived CDR1 and CDR2 are MDHEN and SYDVKM. The TCR originated in a girl between 5 and 17 years old with multiple sclerosis. The chain carries TRBV28 and TRBJ2-6, with no clear D. The sequenced material came from blood. The CDR3 DNA reads as TGTGCCAGCAGTTCTTTTCCACTTACCTGGAGGGCCAACGTCCTGACTTTC. It is translated as CASSSFPLTWRANVLTF.